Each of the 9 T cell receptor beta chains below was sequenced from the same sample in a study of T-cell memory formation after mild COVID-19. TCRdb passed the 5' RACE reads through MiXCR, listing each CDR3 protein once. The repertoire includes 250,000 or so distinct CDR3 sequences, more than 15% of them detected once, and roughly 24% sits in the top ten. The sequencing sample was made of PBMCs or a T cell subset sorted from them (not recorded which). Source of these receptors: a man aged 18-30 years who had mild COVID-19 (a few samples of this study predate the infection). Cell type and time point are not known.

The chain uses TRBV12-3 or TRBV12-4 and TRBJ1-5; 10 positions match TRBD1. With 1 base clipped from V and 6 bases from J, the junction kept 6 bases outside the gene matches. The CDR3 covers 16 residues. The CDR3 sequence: CASSLVGTGEGQPQHF. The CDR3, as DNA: TGTGCCAGCAGTTTAGTGGGGACAGGGGAAGGTCAGCCCCAGCATTTT.

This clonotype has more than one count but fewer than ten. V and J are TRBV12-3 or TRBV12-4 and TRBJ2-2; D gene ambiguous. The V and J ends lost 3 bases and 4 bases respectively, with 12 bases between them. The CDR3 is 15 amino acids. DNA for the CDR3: TGTGCCAGCAGTTTTCCCCTTTCGGGCACCGGGGAGCTGTTTTTT. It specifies CASSFPLSGTGELFF.

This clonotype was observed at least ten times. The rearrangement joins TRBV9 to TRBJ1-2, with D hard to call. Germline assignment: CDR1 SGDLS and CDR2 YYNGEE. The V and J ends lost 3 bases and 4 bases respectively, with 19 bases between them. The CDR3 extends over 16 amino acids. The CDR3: CASSAAPLSTLYGYTF. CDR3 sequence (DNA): TGTGCCAGCAGCGCGGCACCCCTTAGCACCCTCTATGGCTACACCTTC.

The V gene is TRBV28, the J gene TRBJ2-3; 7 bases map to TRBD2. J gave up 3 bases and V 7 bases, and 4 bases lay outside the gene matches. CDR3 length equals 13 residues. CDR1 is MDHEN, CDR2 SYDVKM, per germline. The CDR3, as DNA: TGTGCCAGCAAGTGGGGGGGGACAGATACGCAGTATTTT. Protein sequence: CASKWGGTDTQYF.

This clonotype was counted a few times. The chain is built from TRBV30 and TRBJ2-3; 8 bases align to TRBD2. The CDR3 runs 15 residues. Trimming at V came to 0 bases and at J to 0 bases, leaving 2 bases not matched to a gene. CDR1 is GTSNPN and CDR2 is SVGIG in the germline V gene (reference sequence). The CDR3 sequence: CAWSVSGGSTDTQYF. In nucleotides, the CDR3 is TGTGCCTGGAGTGTAAGCGGGGGTAGCACAGATACGCAGTATTTT.

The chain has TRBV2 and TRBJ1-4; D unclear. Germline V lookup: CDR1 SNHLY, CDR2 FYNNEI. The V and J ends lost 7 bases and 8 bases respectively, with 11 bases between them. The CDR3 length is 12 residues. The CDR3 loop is CASMAMTEKLFF. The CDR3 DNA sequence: TGTGCCAGCATGGCTATGACGGAAAAACTGTTTTTT.

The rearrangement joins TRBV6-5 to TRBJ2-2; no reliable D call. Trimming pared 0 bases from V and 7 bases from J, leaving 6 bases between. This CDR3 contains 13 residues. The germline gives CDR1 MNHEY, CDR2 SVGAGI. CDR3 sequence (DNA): TGTGCCAGCAGTTACTCCGAAAACGGGGAGCTGTTTTTT. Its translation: CASSYSENGELFF.

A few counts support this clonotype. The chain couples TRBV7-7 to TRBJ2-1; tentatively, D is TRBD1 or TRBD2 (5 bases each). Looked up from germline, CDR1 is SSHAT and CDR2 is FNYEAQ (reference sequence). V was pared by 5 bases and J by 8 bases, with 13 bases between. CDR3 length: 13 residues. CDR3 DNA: TGTGCCAGCAGCCGGGACCTCCGGGATGAGCAGTTCTTC. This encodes CASSRDLRDEQFF.

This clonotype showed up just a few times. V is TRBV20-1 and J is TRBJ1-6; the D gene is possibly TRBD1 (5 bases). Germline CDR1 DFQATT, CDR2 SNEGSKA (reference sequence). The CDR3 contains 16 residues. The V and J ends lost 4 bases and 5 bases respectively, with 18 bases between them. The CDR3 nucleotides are TGCAGTGCTATGTGGGGGTCAGCCCCTCATAATTCACCCCTCCACTTT. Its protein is CSAMWGSAPHNSPLHF.